One sample yielded the 31 T cell receptor beta chains listed below, sequenced in a study of beta chain features in type 1 diabetes. The authors reverse transcribed all of the isolated RNA, so sequencing captured expressed TCRB transcripts. Clones were read by immunoSEQ multiplex PCR, and TCRdb kept only the in-frame ones, dropping some. The profile shows under 250,000 clones, 27% of them singletons. The sample consisted of central memory CD4+ T cells from blood. These receptors originate from a man in his thirties or forties in good health.

The rearrangement joins TRBV30 to TRBJ2-1, with 7 positions matching TRBD1. CDR1 is GTSNPN and CDR2 is SVGIG in the germline V gene (reference sequence). J lost 11 bases, V lost 1 base, and 5 bases had no gene match. The CDR3 is 12 amino acids. The CDR3 spells CAWSELDRKQFF. CDR3 DNA: TGTGCCTGGAGTGAGCTGGACAGGAAGCAGTTCTTC.

With regard to this clone: The sample contains more than one DNA sequence encoding this CDR3. The rearrangement links TRBV30 to TRBJ2-7; the D is unclear. The CDR3 extends over 11 amino acids. CDR1 is GTSNPN and CDR2 is SVGIG in the germline V gene (reference sequence). Trimming stripped 3 bases from V and 1 base from J, with 4 bases between. The CDR3 sequence: CAWSVSYEQYF. DNA of the CDR3: TGTGCCTGGAGCGTTTCCTACGAGCAGTACTTC.

The chain joins TRBV7-6 to TRBJ2-1; TRBD2 aligns across 9 bases. V shed 1 base and J 4 bases; nucleotides not matched to a gene: 5. The CDR3 has 16 amino acids. CDR1 SGHVS and CDR2 FNYEAQ come from the germline V gene. The CDR3, as DNA: TGTGCCAGCAGCTTAGTTGGCGGGGGGGATTACAATGAGCAGTTCTTC. Its protein is CASSLVGGGDYNEQFF.

The rearrangement joins TRBV18 to TRBJ2-5; D gene uncertain. This CDR3 comprises 12 residues. Deletions cut 1 base from V and 5 bases from J, with 5 bases between. Germline CDR1 KGHSH, CDR2 LQKENI. CDR3 DNA: TGTGCCAGCTCACCACGTGACGAGACCCAGTACTTC. As protein: CASSPRDETQYF.

The V gene is TRBV7-2, the J gene TRBJ2-7, with 7 bases lining up with TRBD1. V dropped 2 bases and J dropped 5; count of bases not matched to a gene: 9. This CDR3 is 15 amino acids long. The V gene's germline CDR1 is SGHTA and CDR2 FQGNSA. The CDR3 region has the DNA TGTGCCAGCAGCTTAAGGACAGGAGCCACCCACGAGCAGTACTTC. It encodes CASSLRTGATHEQYF.

This clone turned up a few times. This rearrangement joins TRBV28 to TRBJ2-1, with D perhaps TRBD1 or TRBD2 (6 bases each). The CDR3 length is 16 residues. The germline V and J ends were trimmed by 7 bases and 3 bases, with 19 bases remaining between them. The germline CDR1 and CDR2 sequences are MDHEN and SYDVKM. CDR3 protein: CASTPGGESHYNEQFF. CDR3 DNA sequence: TGTGCCAGCACCCCCGGGGGCGAGTCCCACTACAATGAGCAGTTCTTC.

This chain connects TRBV4-1 to TRBJ2-1; 8 bases map to TRBD2. This CDR3 spans 14 amino acids. V shed 2 bases, J shed 10 bases, and the junction held 7 bases outside the gene matches. CDR1 is MGHRA, CDR2 YSYEKL, per germline. The CDR3 DNA follows: TGCGCCAGCAGCCAACCGGGGGGGCTGAGGGAGCAGTTCTTC. Residues: CASSQPGGLREQFF.

This clone was seen only a few times. V usage is TRBV9 and J usage is TRBJ2-1, with 10 bases fitting TRBD2. CDR3 length equals 15 residues. Germline CDR1 SGDLS, CDR2 YYNGEE. Trimming removed 6 bases from V and 9 bases from J; junction bases left unmatched: 12. The CDR3 coding sequence is TGTGCCAGCAACAGAGCGGGAGGGATTGATGGTGAGCAGTTCTTC. Encoded protein: CASNRAGGIDGEQFF. The full variable domain, its missing parts supplied by reference TRBV9 and TRBJ2-1, is DSGVTQTPKHLITATGQRVTLRCSPRSGDLSVYWYQQSLDQGLQFLIQYYNGEERAKGNILERFSAQQFPDLHSELNLSSLELGDSALYFCASNRAGGIDGEQFFGPGTRLTVL.

This clone showed up just a few times. This sequence joins TRBV18 and TRBJ2-7, with 10 bases matching TRBD1. The CDR3 length is 15 residues. Germline CDR1 reads KGHSH; CDR2 reads LQKENI. J gave up 6 bases and V 0 bases, and 5 bases lay outside the gene matches. The CDR3 protein is CASSPPGQGLVEQYF. The CDR3 DNA reads as TGTGCCAGCTCACCACCGGGACAGGGGCTAGTCGAGCAGTACTTC.

This clone was observed a handful of times. The rearrangement uses TRBV25-1 and TRBJ1-1; possibly TRBD1 for D (5 bases). Germline V gene lookup returns CDR1 MGHDK and CDR2 SYGVNS. V was cut by 5 bases and J by 8 bases, with 18 bases left in between. This CDR3 spans 14 amino acids. CDR3 sequence reads: CASSPSKQGGEAFF. Here the CDR3 DNA reads TGTGCCAGCAGTCCAAGCAAGCAGGGCGGAGAAGCTTTCTTT.

The chain employs TRBV18 and TRBJ2-5; D is perhaps TRBD2 (6 bases). The ends were cut back, 3 bases at V and 5 bases at J, with 16 bases in the middle. Germline V gene sequence: CDR1 KGHSH, CDR2 LQKENI. The CDR3 spans 15 residues. Here the CDR3 reads CASSPNQRLAETQYF. The CDR3 nucleotides are TGTGCCAGCTCACCCAACCAGCGCCTAGCGGAGACCCAGTACTTC.

In regard to this clone: This could be a read error, since a much larger clone is one nucleotide away. The same CDR3 also results from other DNA sequences found in this sample. The genes are TRBV7-9 and TRBJ2-3; no clear D gene. The length of the CDR3 is 14 residues. In germline, CDR1 is SEHNR, CDR2 FQNEAQ (reference sequence). V was pared by 1 base and J by 0 bases, with 5 bases between. In nucleotides, the CDR3 is TGTGCCAGCAGCTTAGGCCAGAGCACAGATACGCAGTATTTT. It encodes CASSLGQSTDTQYF. The complete variable domain, with remaining parts taken from reference TRBV7-9 and TRBJ2-3, reads DTGVSQNPRHKITKRGQNVTFRCDPISEHNRLYWYRQTLGQGPEFLTYFQNEAQLEKSRLLSDRFSAERPKGSFSTLEIQRTEQGDSAMYLCASSLGQSTDTQYFGPGTRLTVL.

The chain has TRBV4-2 and TRBJ2-4; the match to TRBD2 covers 8 bases. In germline, CDR1 is LGHNA, CDR2 YNFKEQ. Trimming at V came to 0 bases and at J to 0 bases, leaving 10 bases not matched to a gene. The CDR3 covers 19 residues. CDR3 DNA: TGTGCCAGCAGCCAAGATAAAATGGTAGCGGGGATAGCCAAAAACATTCAGTACTTC. It specifies CASSQDKMVAGIAKNIQYF.

This clone has just a few counts. The rearrangement links TRBV23-1 to TRBJ1-2; no firm D call. TRBV23-1 is known as an ORF, though its function is uncertain. The CDR3 covers 18 residues. Deletions cut 3 bases from V and 5 bases from J, with 25 bases between. The CDR3 DNA sequence: TGCGCCAGCAGTCATCCTCCTGAGCGCGGTCGCTCCAATTATGGCTACACCTTC. The encoded protein is CASSHPPERGRSNYGYTF.

This clone was seen a handful of times. The chain uses TRBV2 and TRBJ2-2; D not certain. Germline-derived CDR1 and CDR2 are SNHLY and FYNNEI. This CDR3 is built from 15 residues. Trimming removed 2 bases at V and 1 base at J, with 8 bases between. The CDR3 DNA reads as TGTGCCAGCAGTGAAAGCTGGGTGAACACCGGGGAGCTGTTTTTT. Translation: CASSESWVNTGELFF.

The chain links TRBV7-2 to TRBJ2-1; D remains unclear. Germline CDR1 reads SGHTA; CDR2 reads FQGNSA. The V gene lost 5 bases and the J gene lost 0 bases, with 11 bases spanning the gap. The CDR3 length is 15 residues. In DNA, the CDR3 is TGTGCCAGCAGCGAGGACGTGAGCTCCTACAATGAGCAGTTCTTC. This gives the protein CASSEDVSSYNEQFF.

This clone was found a few times. Other DNA sequences in the same sample also yield this CDR3. This chain links TRBV18 with TRBJ1-1; no clear D. CDR1 and CDR2 (germline): KGHSH, LQKENI. This CDR3 contains 13 residues. V lost 3 bases, J lost 1 base, and 6 bases lay in between. The CDR3 DNA reads as TGTGCCAGCTCACCGAGGCAGAACACTGAAGCTTTCTTT. As protein: CASSPRQNTEAFF.

This clone has more than one count but fewer than ten. CDR3 sequence: CASSVSGTKDNEQFF. As DNA, the CDR3 is TGTGCCAGCAGCGTTTCCGGGACAAAAGACAATGAGCAGTTCTTC. This chain links TRBV9 with TRBJ2-1; possibly TRBD1 for D (6 bases). This CDR3 comprises 15 residues. Trimming stripped 2 bases from V and 5 bases from J, with 14 bases between. Germline V gene sequence: CDR1 SGDLS, CDR2 YYNGEE.

This clone has a handful of counts. The chain is built from TRBV6-6 and TRBJ2-2, with D tentatively TRBD2 (6 bases). V lost 4 bases, J lost 6 bases, and 9 bases lay in between. Germline values: CDR1 MNHNY, CDR2 SVGAGI (reference sequence). The CDR3 spans 13 residues. CDR3 sequence: CASSWTTPGELFF. DNA of the CDR3: TGTGCCAGCAGTTGGACTACTCCCGGGGAGCTGTTTTTT.

The CDR3 nucleotides read TGTGCCTGGAGTGAGGGCCAATTTGAAGCTTTCTTT. Encoded protein: CAWSEGQFEAFF. The V and J genes are TRBV30 and TRBJ1-1; D unclear. The CDR3 totals 12 residues. Trimming cost V 1 base and J 7 bases, with 10 bases left between them. Germline loops: CDR1 GTSNPN, CDR2 SVGIG (reference sequence).

In this sample, this clone turned up a few times. The chain carries TRBV11-2 and TRBJ2-7; the D gene is possibly TRBD1 (6 bases). The CDR3 runs 13 residues. CDR1 and CDR2 from the germline V gene are SGHAT and FQNNGV. The V and J ends lost 5 bases and 2 bases respectively, with 10 bases between them. The CDR3 protein is CASSRTEAYEQYF. CDR3 DNA sequence: TGTGCCAGCAGCCGGACAGAGGCCTACGAGCAGTACTTC.

This clone appeared a single time. This rearrangement joins TRBV5-4 to TRBJ2-3, with 7 positions matching TRBD1. V dropped 4 bases and J dropped 2; count of bases not matched to a gene: 7. CDR1 and CDR2 from the germline V gene are SGHNT and YYREEE (reference sequence). The CDR3 has 15 amino acids. The CDR3 region is CASSRAGTDTDTQYF. The CDR3 DNA reads TGTGCCAGCAGCCGAGCCGGGACAGACACAGATACGCAGTATTTT.

This clone was seen ten or more times. V gene TRBV7-9 combines with J gene TRBJ1-2; the D gene is possibly TRBD1 (6 bases). The germline V gene has CDR1 SEHNR and CDR2 FQNEAQ (reference sequence). V lost 6 bases and J lost 8, with 19 bases in between. The CDR3 is made up of 14 amino acids. The DNA of the CDR3 is TGTGCCAGCAGTGAAGGGAAGGGGGTAGGCGGCTACACCTTC. This translates into CASSEGKGVGGYTF. The full variable domain, in which reference TRBV7-9 and TRBJ1-2 provide the parts outside the CDR3, is DTGVSQNPRHKITKRGQNVTFRCDPISEHNRLYWYRQTLGQGPEFLTYFQNEAQLEKSRLLSDRFSAERPKGSFSTLEIQRTEQGDSAMYLCASSEGKGVGGYTFGSGTRLTVV.

The chain joins TRBV2 to TRBJ2-3, with TRBD2 matching over 8 bases. CDR3 length equals 13 residues. The germline V gene has CDR1 SNHLY and CDR2 FYNNEI. V lost 4 bases, J lost 6 bases, and 3 bases stayed unmatched. The CDR3 region has the DNA TGTGCCAGCAGTGGGGTAGCGGGGGATACGCAGTATTTT. Amino acid sequence: CASSGVAGDTQYF.

The chain combines TRBV6-1 with TRBJ2-5; 7 bases align to TRBD2. V was clipped by 6 bases and J by 1 base; unmatched bases: 2. This CDR3 has 13 amino acids. Germline loops: CDR1 MNHNS, CDR2 SASEGT. The CDR3 is CASRASGQETQYF. CDR3 in DNA: TGTGCCAGCAGGGCTAGCGGCCAAGAGACCCAGTACTTC.

This clone was counted only a few times. The V call is TRBV28, the J call TRBJ2-3, with D possibly called TRBD1 or TRBD2 (5 bases each). The CDR3 spans 16 residues. CDR1 and CDR2 from the germline V gene are MDHEN and SYDVKM. Trimming left V 10 bases short and J 3 bases short, with 23 bases between. CDR3: CATNRGVRTPTDTQYF. The CDR3 nucleotides are TGTGCCACCAATAGGGGAGTCCGAACTCCGACAGATACGCAGTATTTT.

The chain employs TRBV30 and TRBJ2-1; 10 positions match TRBD1. Germline V lookup: CDR1 GTSNPN, CDR2 SVGIG (reference sequence). There are 13 residues in the CDR3. The trim removed 6 bases at V and 6 bases at J, leaving 5 bases unmatched. The CDR3 DNA sequence: TGTGCCTGCACCCGGACAGGGGGCAATGAGCAGTTCTTC. Translated, it gives CACTRTGGNEQFF.

This clone was seen a few times. This chain uses TRBV7-8 with TRBJ2-6, with D tentatively TRBD1 (6 bases). Germline CDR1 and CDR2: SGHVS and FQNEAQ. The CDR3 covers 19 residues. V shed 5 bases and J shed 1 base, with 21 bases lying between them. The DNA of the CDR3 is TGTGCCAGCAGCCCCCGGACAGCTGGGTCCCTATCTGGGGCCAACGTCCTGACTTTC. It yields the protein CASSPRTAGSLSGANVLTF. The whole variable domain, remainder taken from reference TRBV7-8 and TRBJ2-6, is GAGVSQSPRYKVAKRGQDVALRCDPISGHVSLFWYQQALGQGPEFLTYFQNEAQLDKSGLPSDRFFAERPEGSVSTLKIQRTQQEDSAVYLCASSPRTAGSLSGANVLTFGAGSRLTVL.

The chain links TRBV15 to TRBJ1-2, with no clear D. The CDR3 spans 14 residues. The V end lost 4 bases, the J end lost 4 bases, and 13 bases lay between the germline ends. Germline V lookup: CDR1 LNHNV, CDR2 YYDKDF (reference sequence). The CDR3 protein is CATSKADTSYGYTF. As DNA, the CDR3 is TGTGCCACCAGCAAGGCCGACACGAGCTATGGCTACACCTTC.

V gene TRBV2 combines with J gene TRBJ2-1, with D perhaps matching TRBD2 (5 bases). The germline CDR1 and CDR2 sequences are SNHLY and FYNNEI. V was trimmed by 11 bases and J by 6 bases, leaving 14 bases between them. This CDR3 is 12 amino acids long. As DNA, the CDR3 is TGTGCCGGCATGTTCGGAGGCAATGAGCAGTTCTTC. Translation: CAGMFGGNEQFF.

J is TRBJ2-1 and V is TRBV29-1, with 8 positions matching TRBD2. Germline CDR1 and CDR2: SQVTM and ANQGSEA. The CDR3 totals 12 residues. The J segment lost 9 bases and the V segment lost 4 bases, leaving 5 bases of the junction unmatched. The CDR3 sequence: CSVGAGVSEQFF. Here the CDR3 DNA reads TGCAGCGTTGGAGCGGGAGTCAGTGAGCAGTTCTTC.